This T cell receptor beta chain is from a study of T cell repertoires in cytomegalovirus infection. TCRdb recomputed calls from the reads with MiXCR, one row per CDR3 protein. This table has approximately 730,000 distinct CDR3 sequences, 25% to 35% appearing once. Details on this clonotype: The antigen remains unidentified.

This receptor was taken from a human donor in good health (CMV status not recorded). Some clones in this sample may be carry-over from other donors' samples. The input for sequencing was cultured CD8+ T cells from PBMCs, taken from culture after CMV antigen stimulation.

The CDR3 is CASSSPIPGTSGGAPETQYF. CDR3 sequence (DNA): TGTGCCAGCAGCTCGCCCATCCCCGGGACTAGCGGGGGGGCCCCAGAGACCCAGTACTTC. The rearrangement joins TRBV7-9 to TRBJ2-5; 16 nucleotides align to TRBD2. Germline V gives CDR1 SEHNR, CDR2 FQNEAQ (reference sequence). With 4 bases clipped from V and 4 bases from J, the junction kept 15 bases outside the gene matches. The CDR3 extends over 20 amino acids.